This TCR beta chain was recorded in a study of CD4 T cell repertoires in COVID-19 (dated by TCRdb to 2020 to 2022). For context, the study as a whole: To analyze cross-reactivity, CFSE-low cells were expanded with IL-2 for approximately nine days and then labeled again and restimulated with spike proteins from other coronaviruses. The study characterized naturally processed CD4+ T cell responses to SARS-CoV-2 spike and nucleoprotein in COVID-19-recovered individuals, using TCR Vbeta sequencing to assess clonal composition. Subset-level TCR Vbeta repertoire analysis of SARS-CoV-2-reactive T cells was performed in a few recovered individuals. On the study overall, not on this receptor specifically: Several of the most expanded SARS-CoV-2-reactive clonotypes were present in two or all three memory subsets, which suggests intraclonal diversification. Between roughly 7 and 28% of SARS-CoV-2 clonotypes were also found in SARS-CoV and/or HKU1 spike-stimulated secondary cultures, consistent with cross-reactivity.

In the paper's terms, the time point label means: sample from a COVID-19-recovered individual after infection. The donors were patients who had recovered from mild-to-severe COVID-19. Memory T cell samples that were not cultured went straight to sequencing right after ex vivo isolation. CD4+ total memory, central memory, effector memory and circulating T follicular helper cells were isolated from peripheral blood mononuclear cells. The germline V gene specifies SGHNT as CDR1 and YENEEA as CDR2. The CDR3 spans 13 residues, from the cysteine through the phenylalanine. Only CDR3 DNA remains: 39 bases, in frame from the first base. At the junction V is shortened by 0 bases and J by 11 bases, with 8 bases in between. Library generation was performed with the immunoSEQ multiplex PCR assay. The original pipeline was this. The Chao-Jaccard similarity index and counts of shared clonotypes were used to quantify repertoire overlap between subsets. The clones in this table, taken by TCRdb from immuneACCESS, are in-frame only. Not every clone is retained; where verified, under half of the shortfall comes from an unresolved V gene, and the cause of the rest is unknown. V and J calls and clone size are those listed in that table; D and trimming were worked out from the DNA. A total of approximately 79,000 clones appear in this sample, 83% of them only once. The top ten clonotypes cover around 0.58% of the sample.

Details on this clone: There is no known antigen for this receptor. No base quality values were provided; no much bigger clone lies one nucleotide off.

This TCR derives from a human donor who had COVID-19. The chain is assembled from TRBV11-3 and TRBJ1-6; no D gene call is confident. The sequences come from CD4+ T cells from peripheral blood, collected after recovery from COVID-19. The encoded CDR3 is CASSLDPFAPLHF. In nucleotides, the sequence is TGTGCCAGCAGCTTAGACCCCTTCGCACCCCTCCACTTT.